Listed here are 9 T cell receptor beta chains from one sample, sequenced in a study of shared clonotypes between healthy human individuals. Profiled with immunoSEQ multiplex PCR; TCRdb holds only in-frame clones, not every one. The sample has approximately 1,500,000 clones; over 95% are singletons. The specimen was naive CD4+ T cells sorted from blood. Indicated subset: CD45RA+ positively selected. These TCRs come from a man aged 25-40 years in good health.

The chain uses TRBV2 and TRBJ2-7; 8 bases are a match to TRBD1. V gave up 4 bases and J gave up 5 bases; unmatched junction bases: 1. CDR3 length: 12 residues. Germline V lookup: CDR1 SNHLY, CDR2 FYNNEI. The CDR3 here is CASSVTGDEQYF. The CDR3 coding sequence is TGTGCCAGCAGTGTGACAGGGGACGAGCAGTACTTC.

This clone was picked up one time. The V gene is TRBV28, the J gene TRBJ2-1; 9 bases match TRBD2. The CDR3 runs 15 residues. Trimming cost V 7 bases and J 7 bases; bases outside gene matches: 11. Germline V gene data show CDR1 as MDHEN and CDR2 as SYDVKM. The CDR3 spells CASIPGGTSRNEQFF. Here the CDR3 DNA reads TGTGCCAGCATTCCCGGGGGGACTAGCAGGAATGAGCAGTTCTTC.

A single count supports this clone. The chain is built from TRBV5-5 and TRBJ2-2, with a possible D match to TRBD1 (6 bases). Trimming pared 3 bases from V and 6 bases from J, leaving 9 bases between. This CDR3 is built from 13 residues. Germline V gene lookup returns CDR1 SGHKS and CDR2 YYEKEE (reference sequence). The CDR3 DNA reads TGTGCCAGCAGCTCAACAGGGCCCGGGGAGCTGTTTTTT. This sequence encodes CASSSTGPGELFF.

The CDR3 coding sequence is TGTGCCAGCAGCCTCTATAGCGGGAGGGGCACAGATACGCAGTATTTT. This translates into CASSLYSGRGTDTQYF. The V gene is TRBV9, the J gene TRBJ2-3, with TRBD2 matching over 11 bases. Germline V lookup: CDR1 SGDLS, CDR2 YYNGEE. The length of the CDR3 is 16 residues. V shed 4 bases and J 1 base; nucleotides not matched to a gene: 5.

For this clone: The identical CDR3 is also encoded by other nucleotide sequences in the sample. The chain combines TRBV9 with TRBJ2-7, with 11 nucleotides matching TRBD2. Germline V gene sequence: CDR1 SGDLS, CDR2 YYNGEE. The CDR3 has 14 residues. The J segment lost 4 bases and the V segment lost 3 bases, leaving 3 bases of the junction unmatched. For the CDR3, the DNA is TGTGCCAGCAGCGCTACTAGCGGGAGTTACGAGCAGTACTTC. It encodes CASSATSGSYEQYF.

The V and J genes are TRBV11-2 and TRBJ2-7, with 10 bases lining up with TRBD2. Trimming took 2 bases from V and 2 from J; bases not matched to a gene: 6. The germline CDR1 and CDR2 sequences are SGHAT and FQNNGV. This CDR3 is 16 amino acids long. The CDR3 sequence: CASSLSAAGGPYEQYF. The CDR3 coding sequence is TGTGCCAGCAGCTTAAGTGCAGCGGGAGGGCCCTACGAGCAGTACTTC.

The chain carries TRBV5-4 and TRBJ2-3; D tentatively fits TRBD1 or TRBD2 (6 bases each). Germline loops: CDR1 SGHNT, CDR2 YYREEE (reference sequence). The V end lost 4 bases, the J end lost 2 bases, and 17 bases lay between the germline ends. The CDR3 is 16 amino acids. CDR3 sequence (DNA): TGTGCCAGCAGCACCGACGGGGGCGGCTACACAGATACGCAGTATTTT. Translated, it gives CASSTDGGGYTDTQYF. Drawing the rest from reference TRBV5-4 and TRBJ2-3, the complete variable domain is ETGVTQSPTHLIKTRGQQVTLRCSSQSGHNTVSWYQQALGQGPQFIFQYYREEENGRGNFPPRFSGLQFPNYSSELNVNALELDDSALYLCASSTDGGGYTDTQYFGPGTRLTVL.

The CDR3 loop is CASGSWDTGFYEQYF. The CDR3, as DNA: TGTGCCAGCGGCAGCTGGGACACCGGATTCTACGAGCAGTACTTC. The genes are TRBV11-2 and TRBJ2-7, with D possibly matching TRBD1 (6 bases). Per germline, CDR1 SGHAT and CDR2 FQNNGV. V shed 8 bases and J shed 3 bases, with 20 bases lying between them. The CDR3 has 15 residues. The whole variable domain, filled in from reference TRBV11-2 and TRBJ2-7, reads EAGVAQSPRYKIIEKRQSVAFWCNPISGHATLYWYQQILGQGPKLLIQFQNNGVVDDSQLPKDRFSAERLKGVDSTLKIQPAKLEDSAVYLCASGSWDTGFYEQYFGPGTRLTVT.

V gene TRBV6-1 combines with J gene TRBJ1-2; no definite D call. V was shortened by 7 bases and J by 0 bases, with 15 bases between the two germline ends. Per the germline V gene, CDR1 is MNHNS and CDR2 is SASEGT. The length of the CDR3 is 15 residues. CDR3: CASTPLQTTNYGYTF. The DNA of the CDR3 is TGTGCCAGCACCCCTTTGCAAACTACTAACTATGGCTACACCTTC.